This TCR beta chain was obtained from a study of OX40 agonist ivuxolimab in advanced cancers. Profiling relied on immunoSEQ multiplex PCR, and the TCRdb table lists in-frame clones only, not all of them. The sample records 35,000 to 40,000 clones, approximately 82% being singletons. Trimming took off 2 bases at V and 7 bases at J, with 20 bases between the two ends. The CDR3 is 16 residues long. Per the germline V gene, CDR1 is LNHDA and CDR2 is SQIVND (reference sequence). This specimen consisted of CD4+ or CD8+ T cells sorted from blood, obtained in a trial of the OX40 agonist ivuxolimab. The receptor's source is an adult with an advanced solid tumor such as melanoma, head and neck, liver or kidney cancer. The chain links TRBV19 to TRBJ1-2; D may be TRBD1 (6 bases). Here the CDR3 reads CASSITDGWGASGYTF. The CDR3 coding sequence is TGTGCCAGTAGTATAACAGACGGTTGGGGGGCGAGTGGCTACACCTTC.